This T cell receptor beta chain was captured by sequencing in a study of blood T cell repertoires in COVID-19. Study-wide background: T cells, B-cell-depleted T cells, or PBMCs provided the cDNA or gDNA that served as material.

The CDR3 is 14 residues long. The germline gives CDR1 SQVTM, CDR2 ANQGSEA. V gave up 7 bases and J gave up 10 bases, with 23 bases separating them. The authors' processing: Cell counts per sample came from amplifying reference gene primers. Some clones are missing from TCRdb's copy, which holds only in-frame ones; the method was immunoSEQ multiplex PCR. V, J and clone size are those of that table, while D and trimming were read from the DNA. The sample includes some 200,000 clones, around 80% of them seen just once. This clone was recorded only once. The source is a woman aged 60-75 years who had recovered from COVID-19. The chain carries TRBV29-1 and TRBJ2-1; maybe TRBD2 (6 bases). The sample consisted of peripheral blood. This CDR3 reads CSAGKGTGLGEQFF. CDR3 bases: TGCAGCGCTGGGAAGGGGACTGGCTTAGGGGAGCAGTTCTTC.